These 16 T cell receptor beta chains originate from one sample sequenced in a study of shared clonotypes between healthy human individuals. Clones were read by immunoSEQ multiplex PCR, and TCRdb kept only the in-frame ones, dropping some. Of a few hundred thousand clones detected, almost 97% appear once; the ten largest clones hold 0.057%. Sequenced input: naive CD4+ T cells sorted from blood. Subset meaning: CD45RA+ positively selected. The receptors come from a woman in her 30s in good health.

The chain links TRBV19 to TRBJ1-4; TRBD1 agrees at 7 bases. This CDR3 contains 14 residues. Germline V gene lookup returns CDR1 LNHDA and CDR2 SQIVND (reference sequence). Trimming cost V 6 bases and J 5 bases; bases outside gene matches: 6. The CDR3 reads CASRPGQLNEKLFF. The CDR3 coding sequence is TGTGCCAGTAGACCGGGACAGTTAAATGAAAAACTGTTTTTT. Drawing the rest from reference TRBV19 and TRBJ1-4, the complete variable domain is DGGITQSPKYLFRKEGQNVTLSCEQNLNHDAMYWYRQDPGQGLRLIYYSQIVNDFQKGDIAEGYSVSREKKESFPLTVTSAQKNPTAFYLCASRPGQLNEKLFFGSGTQLSVL.

J is TRBJ2-7 and V is TRBV11-2; 14 bases line up with TRBD2. Germline loops: CDR1 SGHAT, CDR2 FQNNGV. CDR3 length: 18 amino acids. V was pared by 5 bases and J by 5 bases, with 14 bases of the junction left unmatched. CDR3 DNA: TGTGCCAGCAGCCCCGACGGCGGCGGGACTAGCGGGAGACACGAGCAGTACTTC. As protein: CASSPDGGGTSGRHEQYF.

J is TRBJ2-7 and V is TRBV30, with a tentative D call TRBD2 (5 bases). The CDR3 length is 12 residues. The V end was cut by 4 bases, the J end by 2 bases, with 9 bases between. The germline CDR1 and CDR2 sequences are GTSNPN and SVGIG (reference sequence). The CDR3 sequence is CAWTGFTYEQYF. The CDR3 coding sequence is TGTGCCTGGACGGGATTTACCTACGAGCAGTACTTC.

The chain couples TRBV5-1 to TRBJ1-2; a possible D gene is TRBD1 (6 bases). CDR1 is SGHRS and CDR2 is YFSETQ in the germline V gene. The CDR3 has 15 residues. V dropped 0 bases and J dropped 5 bases, with 14 bases sitting between them. The CDR3 DNA sequence: TGCGCCAGCAGCTTGGGGCCAGGGGAAGAGTATGGCTACACCTTC. It codes for CASSLGPGEEYGYTF. The full variable domain, rest sourced from reference TRBV5-1 and TRBJ1-2, is KAGVTQTPRYLIKTRGQQVTLSCSPISGHRSVSWYQQTPGQGLQFLFEYFSETQRNKGNFPGRFSGRQFSNSRSEMNVSTLELGDSALYLCASSLGPGEEYGYTFGSGTRLTVV.

V usage is TRBV19 and J usage is TRBJ1-1, with TRBD1 identical over 9 bases. Trimming took 3 bases from V and 3 from J; bases not matched to a gene: 20. The CDR3 has 20 residues. The germline gives CDR1 LNHDA, CDR2 SQIVND (reference sequence). The chain's CDR3 is CASSILSLGTGSSLDTEAFF. CDR3 DNA: TGTGCCAGTAGTATTCTCTCGCTGGGGACAGGGAGTAGTTTAGACACTGAAGCTTTCTTT.

Turning to this clone: This same CDR3 is encoded by further DNA sequences in the sample. The rearrangement links TRBV7-2 to TRBJ2-5; tentative D call: TRBD2 (5 bases). V lost 4 bases and J 5 bases, leaving 11 bases between the germline ends. The CDR3 has 13 amino acids. Germline CDR1 and CDR2: SGHTA and FQGNSA. The CDR3 spells CASSSDRGETQYF. Here the CDR3 DNA reads TGTGCCAGCAGCTCCGACCGAGGGGAGACCCAGTACTTC.

V usage is TRBV9 and J usage is TRBJ1-4, with 7 bases identical to TRBD1. The CDR3 spans 14 residues. V shed 3 bases, J shed 8 bases, and the junction held 7 bases outside the gene matches. The germline V gene encodes CDR1 SGDLS and CDR2 YYNGEE. The CDR3 region is CASSATPGQEKLFF. The CDR3 nucleotides read TGTGCCAGCAGCGCTACCCCGGGACAGGAAAAACTGTTTTTT.

The chain recombines TRBV28 with TRBJ2-7; possible D gene TRBD2, 5 bases. This CDR3 has 14 amino acids. The germline V gene has CDR1 MDHEN and CDR2 SYDVKM. Trimming stripped 6 bases from V and 6 bases from J, with 18 bases between. CDR3 bases: TGTGCCAGCAGCTTACCTGGACTGTATAGCGAGCAGTACTTC. Protein product: CASSLPGLYSEQYF. The whole variable domain, remainder taken from reference TRBV28 and TRBJ2-7, is DVKVTQSSRYLVKRTGEKVFLECVQDMDHENMFWYRQDPGLGLRLIYFSYDVKMKEKGDIPEGYSVSREKKERFSLILESASTNQTSMYLCASSLPGLYSEQYFGPGTRLTVT.

Comments on this clone: The same CDR3 is also encoded by other DNA sequences in this sample. The V call is TRBV15, the J call TRBJ2-2; D unresolved. Germline CDR1 and CDR2: LNHNV and YYDKDF (reference sequence). The CDR3 loop spans 16 amino acids. The germline V and J ends were trimmed by 0 bases and 0 bases, with 8 bases remaining between them. For the CDR3, the DNA is TGTGCCACCAGCAGAGATTTGGCGGCGAACACCGGGGAGCTGTTTTTT. Amino acids: CATSRDLAANTGELFF.

V is TRBV28 and J is TRBJ2-3; 8 positions match TRBD2. The length of the CDR3 is 15 residues. Losses at the gene ends were 7 bases for V and 4 bases for J; bases not matched to a gene: 10. The germline V gene has CDR1 MDHEN and CDR2 SYDVKM. Written as DNA, the CDR3 is TGTGCCAGCAAATCCCAGCGGGAGTGGGCAGATACGCAGTATTTT. This translates into CASKSQREWADTQYF.

The chain links TRBV28 to TRBJ2-5; 15 bases line up with TRBD2. CDR1 MDHEN and CDR2 SYDVKM come from the germline V gene. V lost 5 bases to trimming and J lost 5 bases; unmatched junction nucleotides: 9. This CDR3 has 17 amino acids. This CDR3 is CASSTRTSGRAAETQYF. CDR3 in DNA: TGTGCCAGCAGTACCAGGACTAGCGGGAGGGCCGCGGAGACCCAGTACTTC.

As for this clone: Other DNA sequences in this specimen translate into the identical CDR3. The chain couples TRBV5-1 to TRBJ1-1; 7 nucleotides align to TRBD1. This CDR3 contains 14 residues. V gave up 4 bases and J gave up 0 bases; unmatched junction bases: 3. Germline loops: CDR1 SGHRS, CDR2 YFSETQ. The CDR3 region has the DNA TGCGCCAGCAGCACGGGACAGTTGAACACTGAAGCTTTCTTT. This gives the protein CASSTGQLNTEAFF. Full variable domain (remainder filled in from reference TRBV5-1 and TRBJ1-1): KAGVTQTPRYLIKTRGQQVTLSCSPISGHRSVSWYQQTPGQGLQFLFEYFSETQRNKGNFPGRFSGRQFSNSRSEMNVSTLELGDSALYLCASSTGQLNTEAFFGQGTRLTVV.

The V gene is TRBV6-1, the J gene TRBJ2-7; D is perhaps TRBD2 (6 bases). Germline-derived CDR1 and CDR2 are MNHNS and SASEGT. The CDR3 consists of 18 residues. V gave up 4 bases and J gave up 1 base, with 23 bases separating them. The CDR3 DNA sequence: TGTGCCAGCAGTGTTGGGACCGTGACTAGTGGGGTATCCTACGAGCAGTACTTC. Its translation: CASSVGTVTSGVSYEQYF.

The chain is built from TRBV6-5 and TRBJ2-7, with 7 bases identical to TRBD2. The CDR3 spans 14 residues. The V and J ends lost 7 bases and 0 bases, in that order; junction bases with no gene match: 6. The germline gives CDR1 MNHEY, CDR2 SVGAGI. The CDR3 reads CASTRGGSSYEQYF. DNA of the CDR3: TGTGCCAGCACCCGGGGCGGGAGCTCCTACGAGCAGTACTTC.

The chain links TRBV28 to TRBJ2-3, with D possibly TRBD2 on 6 matching bases. Looked up from germline, CDR1 is MDHEN and CDR2 is SYDVKM. Trimming left V 1 base short and J 0 bases short, with 17 bases between. The CDR3 totals 18 residues. The CDR3 loop is CASSLLGLASTSTDTQYF. DNA for the CDR3: TGTGCCAGCAGTTTATTAGGTCTAGCGAGTACTAGCACAGATACGCAGTATTTT.

J is TRBJ2-1 and V is TRBV28, with 11 bases fitting TRBD2. The CDR3 sequence is 16 residues long. Germline V CDR1 and CDR2: MDHEN, SYDVKM. The V gene end was trimmed by 8 bases and the J gene end by 4 bases; junction bases not matched to a gene: 10. This chain's CDR3 is CASPPLASGRYNEQFF. CDR3 in DNA: TGTGCCAGCCCCCCCCTAGCTAGCGGGAGGTACAATGAGCAGTTCTTC.